The sequence of this T cell receptor beta chain was determined in a study of blood T cell repertoires in COVID-19. Whole-study context: Whether acute or convalescent, the COVID-19 samples came from the United States, Italy and Spain. The cDNA or gDNA used as material had been derived from T cells, B-cell-depleted T cells, or PBMCs.

Authors' methods: Amplification of reference gene primers provided the estimated nucleated cell counts. Here immunoSEQ multiplex PCR was the method, and the copy in TCRdb shows in-frame clones only, minus some. Clone size and V and J calls were adopted from that table, with D and trimming inferred from the DNA. Among about 69,000 clones listed, more than 80% were seen once. The germline gives CDR1 SQVTM, CDR2 ANQGSEA. The V end lost 6 bases, the J end lost 2 bases, and 10 bases lay between the germline ends. The CDR3 spans 12 residues. Sequencing used peripheral blood. The source of this sequence is a man aged 30 to 45 with acute or convalescent COVID-19. V gene TRBV29-1 combines with J gene TRBJ1-1; D is perhaps TRBD1 (5 bases). CDR3 in amino acids: CSVGGSNTEAFF. In DNA form, the CDR3 reads TGCAGCGTGGGGGGGAGTAACACTGAAGCTTTCTTT. The whole variable domain, filled in from reference TRBV29-1 and TRBJ1-1, reads SAVISQKPSRDICQRGTSLTIQCQVDSQVTMMFWYRQQPGQSLTLIATANQGSEATYESGFVIDKFPISRPNLTFSTLTVSNMSPEDSSIYLCSVGGSNTEAFFGQGTRLTVV.